The source of this T cell receptor beta chain is a study of early T cells in non-severe SARS-CoV-2 infection. The CDR3 has 12 residues. Trimming took 8 bases from V and 2 from J, leaving 10 bases between them. Per the germline V gene, CDR1 is WNHNN and CDR2 is SYGVQD (reference sequence). TCRdb fed the 5' RACE reads into MiXCR, producing one record per CDR3 protein. In the table there are about 69,000 distinct CDR3 sequences, approximately 10% of which are singletons. The TCR was taken from an adult who was a healthcare worker with PCR-confirmed SARS-CoV-2 infection or an uninfected control (not recorded which). The rearrangement joins TRBV10-1 to TRBJ2-7; D not resolved. Sequencing used whole blood, obtained at baseline. CDR3 sequence: CASSGGPYEQYF. For the CDR3, the DNA is TGCGCCAGCTCGGGCGGCCCCTACGAGCAGTACTTC.